This T cell receptor (beta chain) was captured by sequencing in a study of T cell changes during pregnancy in multiple sclerosis. Some clones are missing from TCRdb's copy, which holds only in-frame ones; the method was immunoSEQ multiplex PCR. The sample lists 40,000 to 45,000 clones, roughly nine tenths occurring once. The sequence was obtained from a female donor with multiple sclerosis, enrolled in a pregnancy study. The sequencing here drew on CD8+ T cells from peripheral blood mononuclear cells, taken in the third trimester of pregnancy.

DNA for the CDR3: TGTGCCAGCAGTGCTTTGGGACAGGGCTACAATGAGCAGTTCTTC. Translated, it gives CASSALGQGYNEQFF. The chain recombines TRBV28 with TRBJ2-1, with TRBD1 matching 9 bases. CDR1 is MDHEN and CDR2 is SYDVKM in the germline V gene. V dropped 5 bases and J dropped 3; count of bases not matched to a gene: 5. The length of the CDR3 is 15 residues.